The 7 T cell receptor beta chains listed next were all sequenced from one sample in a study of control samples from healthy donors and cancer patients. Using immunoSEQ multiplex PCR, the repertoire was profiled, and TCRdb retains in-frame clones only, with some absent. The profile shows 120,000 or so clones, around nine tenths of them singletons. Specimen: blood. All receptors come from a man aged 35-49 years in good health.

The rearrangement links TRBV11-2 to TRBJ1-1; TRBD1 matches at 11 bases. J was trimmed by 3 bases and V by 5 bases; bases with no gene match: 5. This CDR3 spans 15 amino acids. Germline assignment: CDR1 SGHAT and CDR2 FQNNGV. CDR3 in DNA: TGTGCCAGCAGCGAACTGGGACAGGGGGACACTGAAGCTTTCTTT. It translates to CASSELGQGDTEAFF.

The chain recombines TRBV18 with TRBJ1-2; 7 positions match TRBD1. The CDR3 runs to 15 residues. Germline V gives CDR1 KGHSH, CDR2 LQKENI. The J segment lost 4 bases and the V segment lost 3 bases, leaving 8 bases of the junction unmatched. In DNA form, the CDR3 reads TGTGCCAGCTCACCTACAGACAGGGTCATCTATGGCTACACCTTC. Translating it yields CASSPTDRVIYGYTF.

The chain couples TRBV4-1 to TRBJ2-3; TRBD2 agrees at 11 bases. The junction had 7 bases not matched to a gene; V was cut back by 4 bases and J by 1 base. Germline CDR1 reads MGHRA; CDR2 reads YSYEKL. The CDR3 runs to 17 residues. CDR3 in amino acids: CASSLSGGAVGTDTQYF. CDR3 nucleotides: TGCGCCAGCAGCCTTAGCGGGGGGGCCGTGGGCACAGATACGCAGTATTTT.

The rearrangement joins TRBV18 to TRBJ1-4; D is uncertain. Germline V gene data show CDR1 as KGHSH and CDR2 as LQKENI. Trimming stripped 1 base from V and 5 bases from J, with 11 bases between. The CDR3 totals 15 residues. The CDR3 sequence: CASSPQSGRNEKLFF. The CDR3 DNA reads TGTGCCAGCTCACCACAGTCTGGAAGGAATGAAAAACTGTTTTTT.

CDR3 in DNA: TGTGCCAGCAGCTTAGCAGGACGGACTAGTGTTGAGACCCAGTACTTC. This encodes CASSLAGRTSVETQYF. The chain couples TRBV7-2 to TRBJ2-5, with 7 bases fitting TRBD2. After removal of 0 bases from V and 5 bases from J, the junction contained 9 bases not matched to a gene. The CDR3 has 16 residues. Germline lookup yields CDR1 SGHTA and CDR2 FQGNSA. The whole variable domain, filled in from reference TRBV7-2 and TRBJ2-5, reads GAGVSQSPSNKVTEKGKDVELRCDPISGHTALYWYRQSLGQGLEFLIYFQGNSAPDKSGLPSDRFSAERTGGSVSTLTIQRTQQEDSAVYLCASSLAGRTSVETQYFGPGTRLLVL.

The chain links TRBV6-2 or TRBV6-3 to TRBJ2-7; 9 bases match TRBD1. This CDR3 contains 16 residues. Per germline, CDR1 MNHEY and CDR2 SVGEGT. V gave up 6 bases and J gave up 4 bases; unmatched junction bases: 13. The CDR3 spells CASSHSPRQGGYEQYF. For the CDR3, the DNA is TGTGCCAGCAGCCACTCCCCGCGACAGGGGGGTTACGAGCAGTACTTC.

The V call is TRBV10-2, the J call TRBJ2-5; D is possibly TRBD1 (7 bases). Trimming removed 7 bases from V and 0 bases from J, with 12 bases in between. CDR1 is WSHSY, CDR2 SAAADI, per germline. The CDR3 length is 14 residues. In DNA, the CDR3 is TGCGCCAGCACCAGGGGGGAGTACCAAGAGACCCAGTACTTC. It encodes CASTRGEYQETQYF.